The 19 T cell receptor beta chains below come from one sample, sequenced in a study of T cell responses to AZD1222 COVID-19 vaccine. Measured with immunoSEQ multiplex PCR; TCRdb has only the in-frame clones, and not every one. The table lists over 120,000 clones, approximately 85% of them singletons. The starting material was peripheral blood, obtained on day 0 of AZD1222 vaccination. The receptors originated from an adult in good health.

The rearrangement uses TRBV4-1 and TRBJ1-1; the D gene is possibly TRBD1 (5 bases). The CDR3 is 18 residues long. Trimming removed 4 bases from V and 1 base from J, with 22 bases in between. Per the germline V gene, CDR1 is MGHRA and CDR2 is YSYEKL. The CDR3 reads CASSPLGRAGFRNTEAFF. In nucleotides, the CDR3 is TGCGCCAGCAGCCCCTTGGGCAGGGCAGGGTTTAGGAACACTGAAGCTTTCTTT.

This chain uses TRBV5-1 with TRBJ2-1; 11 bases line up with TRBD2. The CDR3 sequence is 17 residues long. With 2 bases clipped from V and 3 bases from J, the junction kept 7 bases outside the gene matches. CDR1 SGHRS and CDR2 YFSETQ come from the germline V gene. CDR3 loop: CASSFSLTSGIYNEQFF. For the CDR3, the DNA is TGCGCCAGCAGCTTCTCCTTGACTAGCGGGATCTACAATGAGCAGTTCTTC.

The CDR3 region is CASSTGTAYSPLHF. CDR3 coding DNA: TGTGCCAGTAGTACTGGGACAGCGTATTCACCCCTCCACTTT. The chain couples TRBV19 to TRBJ1-6; the match to TRBD1 covers 7 bases. Germline assignment: CDR1 LNHDA and CDR2 SQIVND (reference sequence). The CDR3 is 14 amino acids. V was pared by 4 bases and J by 8 bases, with 5 bases of the junction left unmatched.

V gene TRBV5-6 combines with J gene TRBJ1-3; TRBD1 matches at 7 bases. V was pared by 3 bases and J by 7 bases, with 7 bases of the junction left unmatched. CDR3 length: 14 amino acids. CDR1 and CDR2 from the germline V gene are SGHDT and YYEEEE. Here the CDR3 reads CASSSTGAVNTIYF. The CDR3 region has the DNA TGTGCCAGCAGCTCTACAGGGGCCGTCAACACCATATATTTT.

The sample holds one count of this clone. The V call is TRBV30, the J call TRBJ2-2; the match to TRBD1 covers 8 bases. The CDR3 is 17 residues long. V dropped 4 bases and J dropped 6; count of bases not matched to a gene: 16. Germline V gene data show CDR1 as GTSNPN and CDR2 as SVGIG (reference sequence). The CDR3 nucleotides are TGTGCCTGGAAGGCCCCCGGACAGGGAATTCGGGCCGGGGAGCTGTTTTTT. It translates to CAWKAPGQGIRAGELFF.

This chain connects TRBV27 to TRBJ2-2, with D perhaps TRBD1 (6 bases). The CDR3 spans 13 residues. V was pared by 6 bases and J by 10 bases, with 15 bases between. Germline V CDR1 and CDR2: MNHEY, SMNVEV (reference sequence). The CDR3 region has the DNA TGTGCCAGCAGCGTTTTACAGGGTATGGAGCTGTTTTTT. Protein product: CASSVLQGMELFF.

The CDR3 DNA reads TGCGCCAGCAGCCAAGTGTCTGGCGGGGAGCAGTACTTC. The encoded protein is CASSQVSGGEQYF. The chain carries TRBV4-1 and TRBJ2-7, with D maybe TRBD2 (5 bases). Trimming took off 1 base at V and 7 bases at J, with 11 bases between the two ends. This CDR3 has 13 amino acids. The germline CDR1 and CDR2 sequences are MGHRA and YSYEKL.

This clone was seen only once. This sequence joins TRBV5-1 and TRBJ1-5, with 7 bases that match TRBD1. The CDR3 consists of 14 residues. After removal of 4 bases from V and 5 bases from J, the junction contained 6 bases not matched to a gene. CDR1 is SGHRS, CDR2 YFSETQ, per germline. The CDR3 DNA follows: TGCGCCAGCAGCCTGACAGGGTACGATCAGCCCCAGCATTTT. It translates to CASSLTGYDQPQHF. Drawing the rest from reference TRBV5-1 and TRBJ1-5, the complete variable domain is KAGVTQTPRYLIKTRGQQVTLSCSPISGHRSVSWYQQTPGQGLQFLFEYFSETQRNKGNFPGRFSGRQFSNSRSEMNVSTLELGDSALYLCASSLTGYDQPQHFGDGTRLSIL.

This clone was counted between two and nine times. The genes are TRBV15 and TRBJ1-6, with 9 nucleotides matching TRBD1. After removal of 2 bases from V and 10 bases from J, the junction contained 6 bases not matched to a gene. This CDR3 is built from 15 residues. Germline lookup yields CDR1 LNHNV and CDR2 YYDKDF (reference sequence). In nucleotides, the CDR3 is TGTGCCACCAGCAGAAAGACAGGGGGTCAGTCACCCCTCCACTTT. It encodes CATSRKTGGQSPLHF. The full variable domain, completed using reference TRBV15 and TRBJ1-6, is DAMVIQNPRYQVTQFGKPVTLSCSQTLNHNVMYWYQQKSSQAPKLLFHYYDKDFNNEADTPDNFQSRRPNTSFCFLDIRSPGLGDTAMYLCATSRKTGGQSPLHFGNGTRLTVT.

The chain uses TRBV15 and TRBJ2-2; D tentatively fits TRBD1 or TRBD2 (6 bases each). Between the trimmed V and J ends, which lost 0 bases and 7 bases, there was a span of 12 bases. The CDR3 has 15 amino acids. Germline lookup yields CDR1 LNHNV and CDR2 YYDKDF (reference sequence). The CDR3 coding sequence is TGTGCCACCAGCAGAGAGGAGGGGGGTGGCGGGGAGCTGTTTTTT. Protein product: CATSREEGGGGELFF.

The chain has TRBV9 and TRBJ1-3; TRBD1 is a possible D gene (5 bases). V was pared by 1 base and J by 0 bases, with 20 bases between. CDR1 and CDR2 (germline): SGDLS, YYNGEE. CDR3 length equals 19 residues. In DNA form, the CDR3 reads TGTGCCAGCAGCGTATCCCCCCTTACCGACAGCAGCTCTGGAAACACCATATATTTT. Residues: CASSVSPLTDSSSGNTIYF.

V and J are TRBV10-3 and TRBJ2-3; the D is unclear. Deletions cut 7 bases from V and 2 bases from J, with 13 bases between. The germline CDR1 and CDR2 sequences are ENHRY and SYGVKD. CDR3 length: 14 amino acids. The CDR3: CAITGNIITDTQYF. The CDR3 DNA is TGTGCCATCACAGGCAACATAATCACAGATACGCAGTATTTT.

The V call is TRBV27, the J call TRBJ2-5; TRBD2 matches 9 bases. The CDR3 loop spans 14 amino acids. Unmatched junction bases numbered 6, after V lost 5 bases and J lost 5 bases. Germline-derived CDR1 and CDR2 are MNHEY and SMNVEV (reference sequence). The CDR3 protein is CASSLAGNEETQYF. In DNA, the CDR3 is TGTGCCAGCAGTCTAGCGGGGAATGAGGAGACCCAGTACTTC.

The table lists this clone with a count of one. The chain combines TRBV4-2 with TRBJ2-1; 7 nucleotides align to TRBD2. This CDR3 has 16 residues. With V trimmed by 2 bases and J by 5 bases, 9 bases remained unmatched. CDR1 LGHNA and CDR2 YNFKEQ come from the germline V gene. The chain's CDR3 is CASSQQEAGTDNEQFF. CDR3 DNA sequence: TGTGCCAGCAGCCAACAGGAAGCGGGGACTGACAATGAGCAGTTCTTC.

The CDR3 DNA is TGTGCCAGCTACGGGACAGTACTCCAGGCCTACGAGCAGTACTTC. Amino acid sequence: CASYGTVLQAYEQYF. V gene TRBV28 combines with J gene TRBJ2-7; 7 nucleotides match TRBD1. V trimming: 8 bases; J trimming: 2 bases; junction bases outside the gene matches: 12. The CDR3 length is 15 residues. Germline assignment: CDR1 MDHEN and CDR2 SYDVKM. The variable domain in full, with the rest retrieved from reference TRBV28 and TRBJ2-7, is DVKVTQSSRYLVKRTGEKVFLECVQDMDHENMFWYRQDPGLGLRLIYFSYDVKMKEKGDIPEGYSVSREKKERFSLILESASTNQTSMYLCASYGTVLQAYEQYFGPGTRLTVT.

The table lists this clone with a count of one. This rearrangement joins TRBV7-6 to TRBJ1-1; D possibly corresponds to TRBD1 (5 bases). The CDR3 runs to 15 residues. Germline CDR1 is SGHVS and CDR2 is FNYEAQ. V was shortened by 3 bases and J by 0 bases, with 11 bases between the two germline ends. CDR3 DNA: TGTGCCAGCAGCTTTGCGGGGGGAATGAACACTGAAGCTTTCTTT. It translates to CASSFAGGMNTEAFF.

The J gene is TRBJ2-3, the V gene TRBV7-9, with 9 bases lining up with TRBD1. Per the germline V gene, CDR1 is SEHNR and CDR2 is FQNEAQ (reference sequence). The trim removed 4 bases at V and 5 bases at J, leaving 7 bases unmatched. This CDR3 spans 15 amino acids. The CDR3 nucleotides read TGTGCCAGCAGCTGGACAGGGGCCGGGGGAGATACGCAGTATTTT. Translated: CASSWTGAGGDTQYF.

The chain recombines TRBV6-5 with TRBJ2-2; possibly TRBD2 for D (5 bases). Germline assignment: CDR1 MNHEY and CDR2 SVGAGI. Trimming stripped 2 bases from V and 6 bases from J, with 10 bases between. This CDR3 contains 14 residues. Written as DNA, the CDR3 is TGTGCCAGCAGTTACGTTGAGGAGGCCGGGGAGCTGTTTTTT. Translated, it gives CASSYVEEAGELFF.

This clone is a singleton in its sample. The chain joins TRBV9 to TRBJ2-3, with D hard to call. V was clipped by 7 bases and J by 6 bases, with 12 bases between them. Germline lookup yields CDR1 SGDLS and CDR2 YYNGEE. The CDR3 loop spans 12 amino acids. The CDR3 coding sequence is TGTGCCAGCGCAACTCCCAGGGATACGCAGTATTTT. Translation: CASATPRDTQYF.